The rows below give T cell receptor beta chains drawn from one sample of a study of T cell clones after liver transplantation. Method: immunoSEQ multiplex PCR; TCRdb's copy keeps in-frame clones and lacks some. The table lists more than 45,000 clones, 70% to 80% of them singletons, with 2.8% in the top ten. Sequencing used CD4+ T cells from blood, obtained at the approximately 15-month timepoint. Every receptor here comes from a human patient who received a liver transplant. Some T cells may be the graft donor's. Each CDR3 is given with its conserved first and last residue. The order of the fields is D gene, V gene, clone size, J gene, CDR3 DNA, CDR3 protein. The D gene is left open where the match is weak. A row's size may be missing; if present it is once, few, many or a size class.

.	TRBV27	once	TRBJ1-2	TGTGCCAGCAGTTTCGACCCGTTCAACTACTATGGCTACACCTTC	CASSFDPFNYYGYTF
.	TRBV6-5	.	TRBJ2-3	TGTGCCAGCAGTTTGGATCACACAGATACGCAGTATTTT	CASSLDHTDTQYF
.	TRBV28	.	TRBJ1-4	TGTGCCAGCAGCCCTATTTGGGACATTGGGGGCTCAACTAATGAAAAACTGTTTTTT	CASSPIWDIGGSTNEKLFF
TRBD2	TRBV11-3	.	TRBJ2-3	TGTGCCAGCAGCCCATCGACGTCACTGACTAGCGGGAGTCGGGATACGCAGTATTTT	CASSPSTSLTSGSRDTQYF
.	TRBV19	.	TRBJ2-2	TGTGCCAGTAGTCGAAAAAAAAACACAGGGACGATAAACACCGGGGAGCTGTTTTTT	CASSRKKNTGTINTGELFF
.	TRBV7-9	.	TRBJ1-6	TGTGCCAGCAGCTTAGAACAGGGAAATTCACCCCTCCACTTT	CASSLEQGNSPLHF
.	TRBV6-6	once	TRBJ1-2	TGTGCCAGCAGCGCCTTATCCGGGACGGTTAATGGCTACACCTTC	CASSALSGTVNGYTF
.	TRBV7-2	.	TRBJ2-1	TGTGCCAGCACGGGAGATAACAATGAGCAGTTCTTC	CASTGDNNEQFF
TRBD1	TRBV6-1	.	TRBJ1-5	TGTGCCAGCAGTGAAGTCGACAGGGTCGGTCAGCCCCAGCATTTT	CASSEVDRVGQPQHF
.	TRBV6-6	.	TRBJ1-2	TGTGCCAGCAGTTACCCTGCGGGAAGCCACACCTTC	CASSYPAGSHTF
.	TRBV19	.	TRBJ2-3	TGTGCCAGTAGTATATACCGGAGGGCCGGCACAGATACGCAGTATTTT	CASSIYRRAGTDTQYF
TRBD2	TRBV5-1	once	TRBJ2-1	TGCGCCAGCAGCCCCGATGGACTAGCGGGAGGTAGAGGATACAATGAGCAGTTCTTC	CASSPDGLAGGRGYNEQFF
.	TRBV18	.	TRBJ2-5	TGTGCCAGCTCACCACGCACCGGTTCCCAAGAGACCCAGTACTTC	CASSPRTGSQETQYF
.	TRBV7-7	.	TRBJ2-5	TGTGCCAGCAGCACGGACCGACAAGAGACCCAGTACTTC	CASSTDRQETQYF
.	TRBV2	.	TRBJ2-1	TGTGCCAGCAGTCGGGACTACCAGGGGCTTGATGAGCAGTTCTTC	CASSRDYQGLDEQFF
TRBD1	TRBV29-1	.	TRBJ2-1	TGCAGCGCACAGGGGGCCTACAATGAGCAGTTCTTC	CSAQGAYNEQFF